The 25 T cell receptor beta chains given below trace back to one sample, sequenced in a study of blood T cells in healthy people across ages. A second PCR, run for about 6 to 11 cycles, used a sample-barcoded 5' primer plus a J-beta primer mix. TCRdb reprocessed the 5' RACE reads via MiXCR and lists one record per CDR3 protein. The sample includes about a million distinct CDR3 sequences, roughly two fifths of them seen just once. Specimen: blood. These receptors were collected from a man aged 18 to 29 in good health.

This clonotype was detected only a few times. V and J are TRBV4-3 and TRBJ2-2; D is ambiguous. The CDR3 covers 16 residues. Trimming left V 1 base short and J 4 bases short, with 13 bases between. The V gene's germline CDR1 is LGHNA and CDR2 YSLEER. This CDR3 reads CASSQGADDATGELFF. The CDR3 DNA is TGCGCCAGCAGCCAAGGGGCAGACGATGCCACCGGGGAGCTGTTTTTT.

This clonotype was observed a handful of times. The chain couples TRBV30 to TRBJ1-2; D is unclear. This CDR3 spans 12 amino acids. V lost 4 bases to trimming and J lost 9 bases, with 15 bases between them. Per the germline V gene, CDR1 is GTSNPN and CDR2 is SVGIG (reference sequence). In DNA form, the CDR3 reads TGTGCCTGGAAAAGTACCGGAGTAAGCTACACCTTC. Translating it yields CAWKSTGVSYTF. The variable domain in full, completed from reference TRBV30 and TRBJ1-2, reads SQTIHQWPATLVQPVGSPLSLECTVEGTSNPNLYWYRQAAGRGLQLLFYSVGIGQISSEVPQNLSASRPQDRQFILSSKKLLLSDSGFYLCAWKSTGVSYTFGSGTRLTVV.

In this sample, this clonotype turned up a few times. The rearrangement links TRBV7-2 to TRBJ1-2; a weak D match, TRBD1 (5 bases). The length of the CDR3 is 14 residues. Between the trimmed V and J ends, which lost 6 bases and 1 base, there was a span of 12 bases. Germline loops: CDR1 SGHTA, CDR2 FQGNSA. As DNA, the CDR3 is TGTGCCAGCAGTCGGGCGGGGGATAACTATGGCTACACCTTC. It specifies CASSRAGDNYGYTF.

On this clonotype itself: Sequence at one end of the junction differs from germline and may be a read error. The chain uses TRBV7-2 and TRBJ2-7; possible D gene TRBD1, 5 bases. CDR3 length equals 19 residues. Germline V CDR1 and CDR2: SGHTA, FQGNSA. The CDR3 DNA reads TGTGTCAGCAGCTTAAACCCCGTCAGGGCCATCTCTTTGTCCTACGAGCAGTACTTC. Translating it yields CVSSLNPVRAISLSYEQYF.

V gene TRBV4-2 combines with J gene TRBJ1-2, with D uncertain. The V gene lost 0 bases and the J gene lost 4 bases, with 12 bases spanning the gap. This CDR3 is built from 15 residues. In germline, CDR1 is LGHNA, CDR2 YNFKEQ. The CDR3 nucleotides read TGTGCCAGCAGCCAAGAATTCGGCAACTTCTATGGCTACACCTTC. Translating it yields CASSQEFGNFYGYTF.

The table lists this clonotype with a count of one. The rearrangement links TRBV3-1 to TRBJ1-1; D possibly corresponds to TRBD1 (6 bases). V lost 0 bases and J lost 10, with 18 bases in between. There are 15 residues in the CDR3. The V gene's germline CDR1 is LGHDT and CDR2 YNNKEL (reference sequence). Here the CDR3 reads CASSQDGARGAGAFF. In DNA form, the CDR3 reads TGTGCCAGCAGCCAAGATGGGGCCAGGGGAGCTGGAGCTTTCTTT.

The chain uses TRBV5-6 and TRBJ1-2; 10 bases fit TRBD1. Germline V gene sequence: CDR1 SGHDT, CDR2 YYEEEE. V lost 4 bases, J lost 5 bases, and 8 bases stayed unmatched. The CDR3 has 15 residues. In DNA form, the CDR3 reads TGTGCCAGCAGCCGACCGGGACAGGGGTCTTATGGCTACACCTTC. Translated: CASSRPGQGSYGYTF.

This clonotype turned up a few times. J is TRBJ2-4 and V is TRBV27, with 7 nucleotides matching TRBD1. Germline V gene sequence: CDR1 MNHEY, CDR2 SMNVEV (reference sequence). The CDR3 is 14 residues long. The junction had 5 bases not matched to a gene; V was cut back by 5 bases and J by 4 bases. The CDR3 bases are TGTGCCAGCAGTCCGGGACAGCTGAAAAACATTCAGTACTTC. Protein product: CASSPGQLKNIQYF.

The chain is built from TRBV5-1 and TRBJ2-7, with D perhaps matching TRBD1 (5 bases). This CDR3 is built from 14 residues. The germline CDR1 and CDR2 sequences are SGHRS and YFSETQ. V was clipped by 0 bases and J by 7 bases, with 14 bases between them. CDR3 amino acids: CASSLEGWNNEQYF. DNA for the CDR3: TGCGCCAGCAGCTTGGAGGGGTGGAACAATGAGCAGTACTTC.

CDR3 amino acids: CSALAPPIAGASTDTQYF. Written as DNA, the CDR3 is TGCAGTGCCCTAGCCCCCCCGATAGCGGGGGCCAGCACAGATACGCAGTATTTT. The chain combines TRBV20-1 with TRBJ2-3; the match to TRBD2 covers 9 bases. The J segment lost 0 bases and the V segment lost 6 bases, leaving 16 bases of the junction unmatched. The CDR3 runs to 18 residues. The V gene's germline CDR1 is DFQATT and CDR2 SNEGSKA (reference sequence).

Points on this clonotype: One junction end does not reproduce the germline sequence, and a read error may be involved. This chain links TRBV20-1 with TRBJ1-4; tentatively, D is TRBD1 (6 bases). The CDR3 sequence is 15 residues long. Germline V gene lookup returns CDR1 DFQATT and CDR2 SNEGSKA (reference sequence). CDR3 residues: CSAIPPEQGSEKLFF. The CDR3 DNA is TGTAGTGCTATCCCCCCGGAGCAGGGGAGTGAAAAACTGTTTTTT.

This clonotype was seen only a few times. The rearrangement uses TRBV16 and TRBJ2-5, with 9 bases aligning to TRBD1. CDR3 length equals 15 residues. Trimming took 0 bases from V and 5 from J; bases not matched to a gene: 4. Germline V lookup: CDR1 KGHSY, CDR2 FQNENV. CDR3 coding DNA: TGTGCCAGCAGCCAATCGAGACAGGGGGTTGAGACCCAGTACTTC. It translates to CASSQSRQGVETQYF.

The rearrangement uses TRBV6-4 and TRBJ2-1; D remains unclear. Germline CDR1 is MRHNA and CDR2 is SNTAGT. V lost 0 bases to trimming and J lost 13 bases, with 16 bases between them. This CDR3 comprises 14 residues. CDR3 bases: TGTGCCAGCAGTGACTCGAATTCGGCTCTAGGCCAGTTCTTC. It yields the protein CASSDSNSALGQFF.

The chain has TRBV12-3 or TRBV12-4 and TRBJ2-2; 8 bases align to TRBD1. V lost 4 bases to trimming and J lost 5 bases; unmatched junction nucleotides: 9. This CDR3 is 16 amino acids long. The CDR3 nucleotides are TGTGCCAGCAGTTCAGGACAGGGAGAGGTGACCGGGGAGCTGTTTTTT. Protein product: CASSSGQGEVTGELFF.

V and J are TRBV12-3 or TRBV12-4 and TRBJ1-2; unclear D gene. V was cut by 5 bases and J by 3 bases, with 4 bases left in between. The length of the CDR3 is 11 residues. The DNA of the CDR3 is TGTGCCAGCAGTGTATACTATGGCTACACCTTC. Encoded protein: CASSVYYGYTF.

V is TRBV20-1 and J is TRBJ2-3; maybe TRBD2 (6 bases). The germline V gene has CDR1 DFQATT and CDR2 SNEGSKA (reference sequence). The CDR3 covers 14 residues. V was pared by 3 bases and J by 1 base, with 11 bases between. DNA of the CDR3: TGCAGTGCTAGCTTGGCTAGCGGCACAGATACGCAGTATTTT. Translation: CSASLASGTDTQYF.

This clonotype was counted only a few times. This chain links TRBV20-1 with TRBJ2-3; 10 bases line up with TRBD2. J lost 5 bases, V lost 2 bases, and 7 bases had no gene match. This CDR3 is built from 15 residues. Germline V gives CDR1 DFQATT, CDR2 SNEGSKA (reference sequence). CDR3 sequence: CSARRSSGGQDTQYF. The CDR3 region has the DNA TGCAGTGCTAGAAGGTCTAGCGGGGGACAAGATACGCAGTATTTT.

The genes are TRBV6-2 or TRBV6-3 and TRBJ1-6; 7 bases align to TRBD1. V lost 5 bases to trimming and J lost 10 bases; unmatched junction nucleotides: 5. The CDR3 has 13 amino acids. The germline V gene encodes CDR1 MNHEY and CDR2 SVGEGT. The chain's CDR3 is CASSTTGESPLHF. The CDR3 DNA reads as TGTGCCAGCAGTACCACAGGGGAATCACCCCTCCACTTT.

This clonotype was counted between two and nine times. The chain recombines TRBV20-1 with TRBJ2-3; D is uncertain. V was cut by 4 bases and J by 2 bases, with 7 bases left in between. Germline V CDR1 and CDR2: DFQATT, SNEGSKA (reference sequence). This CDR3 has 12 amino acids. As DNA, the CDR3 is TGCAGTGCTAACCAGCCCACAGATACGCAGTATTTT. Residues: CSANQPTDTQYF.

The gene calls are TRBV6-2 or TRBV6-3 and TRBJ1-5; D ambiguous. V lost 6 bases and J lost 6, with 9 bases in between. The CDR3 is made up of 12 amino acids. CDR1 is MNHEY, CDR2 SVGEGT, per germline. In DNA, the CDR3 is TGTGCCAGCAGCCTCCAGATTCAGCCCCAGCATTTT. Residues: CASSLQIQPQHF.

This clonotype was seen a few times. This chain links TRBV12-3 or TRBV12-4 with TRBJ2-5; TRBD2 might be the D (5 bases). Trimming took 6 bases from V and 2 from J, leaving 19 bases between them. The CDR3 loop spans 16 amino acids. CDR3 DNA sequence: TGTGCCAGCAGACCCTCGACCTTGACGGGGCAAGAGACCCAGTACTTC. Its protein product is CASRPSTLTGQETQYF.

Remarks on this clonotype: Relative to the germline gene, one junction end is altered; a read error may explain this. V and J are TRBV12-3 or TRBV12-4 and TRBJ1-2, with D unresolved. This CDR3 contains 18 residues. CDR3 coding DNA: TGTGCCAGCAGCGATTCGTCTTCCAGATGGAGAGCCAACTATGGCTATACCTTC. Encoded protein: CASSDSSSRWRANYGYTF.

In this sample, this clonotype turned up a few times. This chain uses TRBV19 with TRBJ2-1, with a tentative D call TRBD1 (6 bases). The CDR3 length is 19 residues. Germline V lookup: CDR1 LNHDA, CDR2 SQIVND (reference sequence). Trimming removed 4 bases from V and 4 bases from J, with 26 bases in between. The CDR3 DNA follows: TGTGCCAGTAGTACCCCGACAGGTGGGGCCCGACTGGGGTACAATGAGCAGTTCTTC. It encodes CASSTPTGGARLGYNEQFF.

This clonotype has a handful of counts. This chain links TRBV20-1 with TRBJ2-2; tentatively, D is TRBD2 (6 bases). The CDR3 runs 14 residues. V lost 2 bases to trimming and J lost 7 bases, with 14 bases between them. CDR1 DFQATT and CDR2 SNEGSKA come from the germline V gene (reference sequence). CDR3 region: CSARTSGEDGELFF. The CDR3, as DNA: TGCAGTGCTAGAACCTCCGGGGAGGACGGGGAGCTGTTTTTT.

This clonotype was observed a handful of times. This chain uses TRBV9 with TRBJ2-1; the D gene is possibly TRBD2 (6 bases). CDR1 and CDR2 (germline): SGDLS, YYNGEE. V shed 0 bases and J shed 0 bases, with 13 bases lying between them. There are 17 residues in the CDR3. CDR3 sequence reads: CASSVELATTSYNEQFF. Here the CDR3 DNA reads TGTGCCAGCAGCGTAGAACTAGCTACTACCTCCTACAATGAGCAGTTCTTC.